The 25 T cell receptor beta chains reported below all come from one sample, sequenced in a study of blood T cells in healthy people across ages (dated by TCRdb to between 2015 and 2017). Library generation was performed with 5' RACE. TCRdb names Illumina HiSeq 2500 as the instrument used. A second PCR of 7 to 11 cycles was performed with a sample-barcoded 5' primer and a J-beta primer mix. TCRdb reanalyzed the raw reads on its own, using fastp at Q25 for trimming and MiXCR for clone calling, and kept in-frame beta chains. Each CDR3 protein appears once, grouped with its most common genes and DNA. The sample contains 1.5 million to 2 million distinct CDR3 sequences, roughly 52% of them found a single time. The ten most abundant clones make up approximately 2.1% of the sample. The sequenced sample consisted of blood. The receptors here all came from a woman aged 40 to 49 in good health.

This chain joins TRBV4-3 and TRBJ2-7; 8 positions agree with TRBD2. Germline CDR1 and CDR2: LGHNA and YSLEER. Trimming removed 1 base from V and 4 bases from J; junction bases left unmatched: 9. This CDR3 is built from 16 residues. The CDR3 loop reads CASSQAISGANYEQYF. CDR3 in DNA: TGCGCCAGCAGCCAAGCGATTAGCGGGGCCAATTACGAGCAGTACTTC.

This clonotype was counted only a few times. The V call is TRBV4-2, the J call TRBJ2-1; D possibly matches TRBD1 or TRBD2 (5 bases each). CDR1 is LGHNA and CDR2 is YNFKEQ in the germline V gene. The V end was cut by 4 bases, the J end by 10 bases, with 20 bases between. The CDR3 spans 15 residues. CDR3 bases: TGTGCCAGCAGCCCATCTCCCCAGGGAGTGGGAGAGCAGTTCTTC. Residues: CASSPSPQGVGEQFF.

The chain combines TRBV7-2 with TRBJ2-7; no clear D. Germline-derived CDR1 and CDR2 are SGHTA and FQGNSA. This CDR3 comprises 13 residues. V was cut by 4 bases and J by 2 bases, with 9 bases left in between. CDR3 sequence: CASSCDGTYEQYF. The CDR3 DNA is TGTGCCAGCAGCTGCGACGGAACCTACGAGCAGTACTTC.

This clonotype was seen more than once but under ten times. The rearrangement links TRBV9 to TRBJ2-5; D is perhaps TRBD1 (5 bases). The CDR3 spans 11 residues. The germline V gene has CDR1 SGDLS and CDR2 YYNGEE. Trimming shortened V by 3 bases and J by 6 bases, and 6 bases separated the two germline ends. CDR3: CASSEGKTQYF. The DNA of the CDR3 is TGTGCCAGCAGCGAGGGGAAGACCCAGTACTTC.

The gene calls are TRBV29-1 and TRBJ2-1; 10 positions agree with TRBD1. The CDR3 covers 12 residues. The germline gives CDR1 SQVTM, CDR2 ANQGSEA. Trimming took 7 bases from V and 8 from J; bases not matched to a gene: 5. CDR3 region: CSAGQGSYEQFF. The CDR3 DNA reads TGCAGCGCGGGACAGGGGTCCTATGAGCAGTTCTTC.

The J gene is TRBJ2-3, the V gene TRBV24-1; 8 nucleotides match TRBD1. With V trimmed by 1 base and J by 5 bases, 4 bases remained unmatched. The CDR3 runs to 15 residues. CDR1 is KGHDR, CDR2 SFDVKD, per germline. The CDR3 bases are TGTGCCACCAGTGATTTAATACAGGGGGGAGATACGCAGTATTTT. Residues: CATSDLIQGGDTQYF.

The chain employs TRBV20-1 and TRBJ1-5, with a tentative D call TRBD1 (6 bases). The CDR3 is 21 amino acids. CDR1 and CDR2 from the germline V gene are DFQATT and SNEGSKA (reference sequence). The V and J ends lost 0 bases and 3 bases respectively, with 30 bases between them. CDR3: CSARDLRGATIGNPDNQPQHF. In DNA form, the CDR3 reads TGCAGTGCTAGAGATCTACGGGGGGCCACGATCGGAAATCCGGACAATCAGCCCCAGCATTTT.

This clonotype has a handful of counts. This sequence joins TRBV2 and TRBJ1-2; D might be TRBD1 (5 bases). The CDR3 length is 16 residues. Germline V gene data show CDR1 as SNHLY and CDR2 as FYNNEI. V gave up 3 bases and J gave up 4 bases, with 18 bases separating them. In nucleotides, the CDR3 is TGTGCCAGCAGTGACCCCGGACGGGGCGGTATCTATGGCTACACCTTC. Protein sequence: CASSDPGRGGIYGYTF. The whole variable domain, remainder taken from reference TRBV2 and TRBJ1-2, is EPEVTQTPSHQVTQMGQEVILRCVPISNHLYFYWYRQILGQKVEFLVSFYNNEISEKSEIFDDQFSVERPDGSNFTLKIRSTKLEDSAMYFCASSDPGRGGIYGYTFGSGTRLTVV.

This clonotype appeared a few times. This sequence joins TRBV7-3 and TRBJ2-5; D is perhaps TRBD1 or TRBD2 (5 bases each). Trimming shortened V by 1 base and J by 4 bases, and 10 bases separated the two germline ends. Germline V CDR1 and CDR2: SGHTA, FQGTGA. This CDR3 spans 14 amino acids. The chain's CDR3 is CASSLRGKGETQYF. For the CDR3, the DNA is TGTGCCAGCAGCTTAAGGGGGAAGGGAGAGACCCAGTACTTC.

This clonotype was detected once. The chain carries TRBV6-6 and TRBJ1-6, with D tentatively TRBD1 (6 bases). V was shortened by 10 bases and J by 0 bases, with 13 bases between the two germline ends. Germline lookup yields CDR1 MNHNY and CDR2 SVGAGI (reference sequence). The length of the CDR3 is 15 residues. In DNA, the CDR3 is TGTGCCATCGGGACAACGAGCTCCTATAATTCACCCCTCCACTTT. Translation: CAIGTTSSYNSPLHF.

V usage is TRBV10-2 and J usage is TRBJ2-5, with TRBD2 as a possible D gene (5 bases). The V end was cut by 8 bases, the J end by 4 bases, with 14 bases between. Germline V gene sequence: CDR1 WSHSY, CDR2 SAAADI. The CDR3 length is 13 residues. CDR3 sequence (DNA): TGCGCCAGCCGACGGGTTGAGGGAGAGACCCAGTACTTC. Protein product: CASRRVEGETQYF.

This rearrangement joins TRBV5-1 to TRBJ2-5; D perhaps matches TRBD1 (5 bases). The CDR3 is 14 amino acids. V was cut by 2 bases and J by 1 base, with 9 bases left in between. Germline CDR1 and CDR2: SGHRS and YFSETQ. Here the CDR3 DNA reads TGCGCCAGCAGCTTAGGACATTTCCAAGAGACCCAGTACTTC. Translated, it gives CASSLGHFQETQYF.

With regard to this clonotype: Germline is not matched at one junction end, which may reflect a read error. The chain is built from TRBV6-2 or TRBV6-3 and TRBJ2-1; a weak D match, TRBD2 (7 bases). CDR3 length: 19 amino acids. Per the germline V gene, CDR1 is MNHEY and CDR2 is SVGEGT. The CDR3 sequence is CASSPSTGRGATSFNEQFF. The CDR3 DNA sequence: TGTGCCAGCAGTCCATCCACCGGACGGGGGGCAACTTCCTTCAATGAGCAGTTCTTC.

The CDR3 reads CSARDPGDGDGYTF. In nucleotides, the CDR3 is TGCAGTGCTAGAGATCCAGGGGATGGCGATGGCTACACCTTC. The rearrangement uses TRBV20-1 and TRBJ1-2; possible D gene TRBD1, 6 bases. With 0 bases removed from V and 6 bases from J, the gap between germline ends came to 14 bases. There are 14 residues in the CDR3. CDR1 DFQATT and CDR2 SNEGSKA come from the germline V gene (reference sequence).

This clonotype was counted only a few times. The chain recombines TRBV7-9 with TRBJ1-6, with TRBD1 identical over 7 bases. Germline V CDR1 and CDR2: SEHNR, FQNEAQ (reference sequence). The CDR3 loop spans 17 amino acids. The V gene end was trimmed by 0 bases and the J gene end by 4 bases; junction bases not matched to a gene: 6. CDR3 protein: CASSLARDSGYNSPLHF. CDR3 in DNA: TGTGCCAGCAGCTTAGCCCGGGACAGCGGTTATAATTCACCCCTCCACTTT.

The V call is TRBV27, the J call TRBJ1-1, with a weak D call TRBD1 (5 bases). The CDR3 is 15 amino acids. V lost 8 bases and J lost 7, with 23 bases in between. CDR1 MNHEY and CDR2 SMNVEV come from the germline V gene (reference sequence). For the CDR3, the DNA is TGTGCCAGCCGATCGAGGAGGGGCGCCGCGGGTGAAGCTTTCTTT. It yields the protein CASRSRRGAAGEAFF.

This chain uses TRBV25-1 with TRBJ1-6, with D possibly matching TRBD1 (5 bases). Trimming shortened V by 3 bases and J by 4 bases, and 19 bases separated the two germline ends. CDR3 length equals 18 residues. Germline V gene data show CDR1 as MGHDK and CDR2 as SYGVNS. CDR3 nucleotides: TGTGCCAGCAGTGATTGGGGCCAGGCCGGCCGATATAATTCACCCCTCCACTTT. Its protein product is CASSDWGQAGRYNSPLHF.

This sequence joins TRBV28 and TRBJ1-2; TRBD1 agrees at 9 bases. CDR3 length: 14 residues. The V segment lost 6 bases and the J segment 4 bases; nucleotides outside the gene matches: 6. From germline, CDR1 is MDHEN and CDR2 SYDVKM. CDR3 sequence reads: CASRGTGSSYGYTF. In nucleotides, the CDR3 is TGTGCCAGCAGAGGGACAGGGTCCTCCTATGGCTACACCTTC.

This clonotype was detected ten times or more. This rearrangement joins TRBV5-6 to TRBJ2-6; D may be TRBD1 (5 bases). Germline V gene data show CDR1 as SGHDT and CDR2 as YYEEEE. Deletions cut 0 bases from V and 3 bases from J, with 7 bases between. This CDR3 region has 15 residues. CDR3 region: CASSLVGDGANVLTF. CDR3 coding DNA: TGTGCCAGCAGCTTGGTAGGGGATGGGGCCAACGTCCTGACTTTC.

V and J are TRBV28 and TRBJ2-5, with 15 bases aligning to TRBD2. This CDR3 has 19 residues. After removal of 3 bases from V and 1 base from J, the junction contained 9 bases not matched to a gene. CDR1 MDHEN and CDR2 SYDVKM come from the germline V gene. The DNA of the CDR3 is TGTGCCAGCAGTTTCCCGACGGGACTAGCGGGGGGAATCCAAGAGACCCAGTACTTC. This codes for CASSFPTGLAGGIQETQYF.

The chain couples TRBV7-9 to TRBJ2-7, with D maybe TRBD1 (5 bases). Trimming stripped 6 bases from V and 2 bases from J, with 17 bases between. Germline-derived CDR1 and CDR2 are SEHNR and FQNEAQ (reference sequence). This CDR3 contains 15 residues. CDR3 amino acids: CASSNPPNRTYEQYF. DNA of the CDR3: TGTGCCAGCAGTAACCCTCCGAACAGGACCTACGAGCAGTACTTC.

The chain employs TRBV6-5 and TRBJ1-4, with 8 bases lining up with TRBD1. CDR3 length: 16 amino acids. Per the germline V gene, CDR1 is MNHEY and CDR2 is SVGAGI. The ends lost 5 bases at V and 7 bases at J; junction bases unmatched: 12. The CDR3 DNA follows: TGTGCCAGCAGTCTTGGACAGGGCGTTTTGGCTGAAAAACTGTTTTTT. Residues: CASSLGQGVLAEKLFF.

This chain uses TRBV28 with TRBJ2-3; TRBD2 agrees at 7 bases. The CDR3 totals 17 residues. CDR1 MDHEN and CDR2 SYDVKM come from the germline V gene. Unmatched junction bases numbered 10, after V lost 1 base and J lost 3 bases. CDR3 nucleotide sequence: TGTGCCAGCAGTTTATACCAGACTAGCCGGCCTACAGATACGCAGTATTTT. This codes for CASSLYQTSRPTDTQYF.

This chain uses TRBV3-1 with TRBJ2-5, with D perhaps matching TRBD1 (6 bases). Trimming cost V 0 bases and J 0 bases, with 11 bases left between them. The CDR3 is 16 residues long. Per germline, CDR1 LGHDT and CDR2 YNNKEL (reference sequence). CDR3 coding DNA: TGTGCCAGCAGCCAAGAGGAGCAGGGGCACCAAGAGACCCAGTACTTC. Protein: CASSQEEQGHQETQYF.

A single count supports this clonotype. V gene TRBV9 combines with J gene TRBJ2-7; 7 bases match TRBD2. The CDR3 covers 13 residues. With V trimmed by 0 bases and J by 10 bases, 7 bases remained unmatched. Germline CDR1 is SGDLS and CDR2 is YYNGEE. The CDR3 loop reads CASSVEGREIQYF. The CDR3 bases are TGTGCCAGCAGCGTAGAGGGGAGGGAGATCCAGTACTTC.